Each of the 15 T cell receptor beta chains below was sequenced from the same sample in a study of blood T cell repertoires in COVID-19. Profiled with immunoSEQ multiplex PCR; TCRdb holds only in-frame clones, not every one. Altogether some 20,000 clones are present, around nine tenths being singletons, with the ten largest covering approximately 9%. The sequenced sample consisted of peripheral blood. Receptors originate from a man aged 35 to 55 with active COVID-19.

The rearrangement joins TRBV6-6 to TRBJ2-1; the match to TRBD1 covers 8 bases. The J segment lost 4 bases and the V segment lost 10 bases, leaving 12 bases of the junction unmatched. The CDR3 loop spans 15 amino acids. Germline CDR1 and CDR2: MNHNY and SVGAGI (reference sequence). The CDR3 DNA sequence: TGTGCCACCTACAACACAGGGGGTCCGTACAATGAGCAGTTCTTC. Protein: CATYNTGGPYNEQFF.

This chain connects TRBV27 to TRBJ2-7; 7 bases align to TRBD1. CDR1 is MNHEY and CDR2 is SMNVEV in the germline V gene (reference sequence). This CDR3 has 13 residues. Trimming removed 5 bases from V and 4 bases from J; junction bases left unmatched: 5. CDR3 sequence (DNA): TGTGCCAGCAGTGGGACAGTTGCTTACGAGCAGTACTTC. Amino acids: CASSGTVAYEQYF.

The chain has TRBV9 and TRBJ1-3; no clear D. V dropped 0 bases and J dropped 0 bases, with 7 bases sitting between them. Germline assignment: CDR1 SGDLS and CDR2 YYNGEE. The CDR3 totals 15 residues. CDR3 sequence (DNA): TGTGCCAGCAGCGTAGCGGACTTCTCTGGAAACACCATATATTTT. Encoded protein: CASSVADFSGNTIYF. Combining the CDR3 with reference TRBV9 and TRBJ1-3 gives the whole variable domain DSGVTQTPKHLITATGQRVTLRCSPRSGDLSVYWYQQSLDQGLQFLIQYYNGEERAKGNILERFSAQQFPDLHSELNLSSLELGDSALYFCASSVADFSGNTIYFGEGSWLTVV.

The CDR3 sequence is CASRLNTGELFF. DNA for the CDR3: TGCGCCAGCAGACTGAACACCGGGGAGCTGTTTTTT. The rearrangement links TRBV5-1 to TRBJ2-2; D call uncertain. Looked up from germline, CDR1 is SGHRS and CDR2 is YFSETQ. V was shortened by 5 bases and J by 1 base, with 3 bases between the two germline ends. The length of the CDR3 is 12 residues.

In its sample, this clone was seen a few times. This chain joins TRBV7-9 and TRBJ2-7; D is unresolved. CDR3 size: 13 residues. CDR1 is SEHNR and CDR2 is FQNEAQ in the germline V gene (reference sequence). Between the trimmed V and J ends, which lost 0 bases and 3 bases, there was a span of 6 bases. The CDR3 bases are TGTGCCAGCAGCTTAGCGTCTAACTACGAGCAGTACTTC. Its protein product is CASSLASNYEQYF.

The gene calls are TRBV7-2 and TRBJ2-7; D is possibly TRBD1 (6 bases). CDR3 length: 15 amino acids. Germline values: CDR1 SGHTA, CDR2 FQGNSA. Trimming left V 1 base short and J 0 bases short, with 10 bases between. The DNA for the CDR3 is TGTGCCAGCAGCTTAGAACAGGGAAGCTCCTACGAGCAGTACTTC. It codes for CASSLEQGSSYEQYF. Filled out from reference TRBV7-2 and TRBJ2-7, the complete variable domain reads GAGVSQSPSNKVTEKGKDVELRCDPISGHTALYWYRQSLGQGLEFLIYFQGNSAPDKSGLPSDRFSAERTGGSVSTLTIQRTQQEDSAVYLCASSLEQGSSYEQYFGPGTRLTVT.

The sample holds a few counts of this clone. The V and J genes are TRBV7-2 and TRBJ2-7; TRBD2 aligns across 7 bases. The germline gives CDR1 SGHTA, CDR2 FQGNSA. CDR3 size: 17 residues. The V segment lost 6 bases and the J segment 7 bases; nucleotides outside the gene matches: 21. For the CDR3, the DNA is TGTGCCAGCAGGCTACACCAACTAGCGCGAACTAGGCGGGAGCAGTACTTC. It yields the protein CASRLHQLARTRREQYF.

The V and J genes are TRBV29-1 and TRBJ2-2, with 7 bases matching TRBD1. This CDR3 has 15 amino acids. Germline V gene lookup returns CDR1 SQVTM and CDR2 ANQGSEA. Trimming removed 4 bases from V and 0 bases from J; junction bases left unmatched: 5. In DNA, the CDR3 is TGCAGCGTTGTGAGGGGGCAGTCGAACACCGGGGAGCTGTTTTTT. This encodes CSVVRGQSNTGELFF.

The chain employs TRBV4-1 and TRBJ1-5; no reliable D call. The V end was cut by 2 bases, the J end by 4 bases, with 9 bases between. Per germline, CDR1 MGHRA and CDR2 YSYEKL. The CDR3 spans 14 residues. As DNA, the CDR3 is TGCGCCAGCAGCCAACTGGGCAGGAATCAGCCCCAGCATTTT. Protein: CASSQLGRNQPQHF.

This clone was picked up a small number of times. The rearrangement joins TRBV6-2 or TRBV6-3 to TRBJ1-5, with 7 bases aligning to TRBD1. V gave up 4 bases and J gave up 6 bases; unmatched junction bases: 9. Looked up from germline, CDR1 is MNHEY and CDR2 is SVGEGT. This CDR3 contains 15 residues. The CDR3 is CASSSIRQGRQPQHF. As DNA, the CDR3 is TGTGCCAGCAGTTCCATTCGACAGGGACGTCAGCCCCAGCATTTT.

This chain uses TRBV7-3 with TRBJ2-2; 9 bases match TRBD1. CDR1 and CDR2 (germline): SGHTA, FQGTGA. This CDR3 region has 15 residues. The J segment lost 7 bases and the V segment lost 6 bases, leaving 9 bases of the junction unmatched. CDR3 bases: TGTGCCAGCAGGTTGGACAGGGGAGCCGGCGGGGAGCTGTTTTTT. This translates into CASRLDRGAGGELFF. Using reference TRBV7-3 and TRBJ2-2 for the parts outside the CDR3, the full variable domain is GAGVSQTPSNKVTEKGKYVELRCDPISGHTALYWYRQSLGQGPEFLIYFQGTGAADDSGLPNDRFFAVRPEGSVSTLKIQRTERGDSAVYLCASRLDRGAGGELFFGEGSRLTVL.

V gene TRBV7-2 combines with J gene TRBJ1-2; D is perhaps TRBD1 (5 bases). The CDR3 runs 17 residues. Germline-derived CDR1 and CDR2 are SGHTA and FQGNSA. The V and J ends lost 5 bases and 2 bases respectively, with 21 bases between them. The CDR3 DNA reads TGTGCCAGCAGCCCAGGGCTACGCTTTACAACCAACTATGGCTACACCTTC. Protein sequence: CASSPGLRFTTNYGYTF.

The J gene is TRBJ2-1, the V gene TRBV7-3; 7 nucleotides match TRBD2. The CDR3 covers 17 residues. CDR1 and CDR2 from the germline V gene are SGHTA and FQGTGA. The junction had 12 bases not matched to a gene; V was cut back by 5 bases and J by 2 bases. The CDR3 nucleotides read TGTGCCAGCAGCCCAACGACCCTAGCGGTAACCTACAATGAGCAGTTCTTC. This encodes CASSPTTLAVTYNEQFF. Combining the CDR3 with reference TRBV7-3 and TRBJ2-1 gives the whole variable domain GAGVSQTPSNKVTEKGKYVELRCDPISGHTALYWYRQSLGQGPEFLIYFQGTGAADDSGLPNDRFFAVRPEGSVSTLKIQRTERGDSAVYLCASSPTTLAVTYNEQFFGPGTRLTVL.

V and J are TRBV6-2 or TRBV6-3 and TRBJ1-4; D is perhaps TRBD1 (6 bases). The length of the CDR3 is 17 residues. Trimming left V 2 bases short and J 0 bases short, with 13 bases between. The germline gives CDR1 MNHEY, CDR2 SVGEGT. Here the CDR3 reads CASSYEPRGPTNEKLFF. The CDR3 region has the DNA TGTGCCAGCAGTTACGAACCGCGGGGGCCAACTAATGAAAAACTGTTTTTT.

The chain couples TRBV9 to TRBJ2-2; the match to TRBD2 covers 8 bases. The CDR3 is made up of 17 amino acids. Germline V gene lookup returns CDR1 SGDLS and CDR2 YYNGEE. Trimming at V came to 4 bases and at J to 1 base, leaving 9 bases not matched to a gene. The chain's CDR3 is CASSRYELAVNTGELFF. The CDR3 region has the DNA TGTGCCAGCAGCAGATACGAACTAGCGGTGAACACCGGGGAGCTGTTTTTT.